These 30 T cell receptor beta chains were all obtained from the same sample, sequenced in a study of cytomegalovirus exposure and HLA in healthy donors. The PCR used 60 Vbeta and 13 Jbeta primers. TCRdb's table, derived via immunoSEQ multiplex PCR, lists solely in-frame clones and lacks some. The table includes 120,000 to 150,000 clones, around 75% detected once. Sequencing was carried out using PBMCs. These receptors all stem from a man aged 55 to 70 in good health and CMV-seronegative.

This chain uses TRBV28 with TRBJ2-7; TRBD1 is a possible D gene (5 bases). Germline CDR1 MDHEN, CDR2 SYDVKM. The length of the CDR3 is 12 residues. With 5 bases removed from V and 3 bases from J, the gap between germline ends came to 8 bases. DNA for the CDR3: TGTGCCAGCAGTACGACAGTCTACGAGCAGTACTTC. Translated, it gives CASSTTVYEQYF.

The chain joins TRBV4-2 to TRBJ1-1; TRBD1 agrees at 7 bases. This CDR3 has 13 amino acids. Germline assignment: CDR1 LGHNA and CDR2 YNFKEQ. The junction had 1 base not matched to a gene; V was cut back by 0 bases and J by 6 bases. This CDR3 reads CASSQEGTAEAFF. For the CDR3, the DNA is TGTGCCAGCAGCCAAGAGGGGACAGCTGAAGCTTTCTTT.

V usage is TRBV29-1 and J usage is TRBJ2-1; TRBD2 agrees at 8 bases. The germline V gene encodes CDR1 SQVTM and CDR2 ANQGSEA. The CDR3 is 14 residues long. Germline trimming cut 7 bases from V and 2 bases from J; bases unmatched to any gene: 7. The CDR3 nucleotides read TGCAGCGCCGCAAGCGGGAGTACCTACAATGAGCAGTTCTTC. Its translation is CSAASGSTYNEQFF.

The rearrangement joins TRBV30 to TRBJ2-1; TRBD1 agrees at 9 bases. The V segment lost 0 bases and the J segment 9 bases; nucleotides outside the gene matches: 3. The CDR3 loop spans 13 amino acids. Germline lookup yields CDR1 GTSNPN and CDR2 SVGIG (reference sequence). The CDR3 loop is CAWSVQGAIEQFF. The CDR3, as DNA: TGTGCCTGGAGTGTACAGGGGGCGATTGAGCAGTTCTTC.

The chain couples TRBV9 to TRBJ2-3; possible D gene TRBD2, 5 bases. The CDR3 spans 15 residues. V was pared by 0 bases and J by 0 bases, with 8 bases between. Per the germline V gene, CDR1 is SGDLS and CDR2 is YYNGEE. The CDR3 loop reads CASSVDPSSTDTQYF. CDR3 nucleotides: TGTGCCAGCAGCGTAGACCCTAGCAGCACAGATACGCAGTATTTT.

This clone was detected once. The chain employs TRBV9 and TRBJ1-6; possibly TRBD1 for D (6 bases). This CDR3 has 15 amino acids. The germline CDR1 and CDR2 sequences are SGDLS and YYNGEE. V lost 0 bases, J lost 7 bases, and 11 bases lay in between. The CDR3 loop reads CASSVEGQGNSPLHF. The CDR3 nucleotides read TGTGCCAGCAGCGTAGAGGGCCAGGGGAATTCACCCCTCCACTTT.

The rearrangement joins TRBV9 to TRBJ1-5, with 7 bases identical to TRBD1. CDR3 size: 13 residues. CDR1 is SGDLS and CDR2 is YYNGEE in the germline V gene. V shed 3 bases and J 4 bases; nucleotides not matched to a gene: 1. The CDR3 nucleotides are TGTGCCAGCAGCGCGGACAGGAATCAGCCCCAGCATTTT. This gives the protein CASSADRNQPQHF.

For this clone: The same CDR3 can be traced to other DNA sequences in this sample. The V and J genes are TRBV29-1 and TRBJ2-7; 13 bases are shared with TRBD2. Trimming at V came to 6 bases and at J to 2 bases, leaving 1 base not matched to a gene. Germline lookup yields CDR1 SQVTM and CDR2 ANQGSEA. This CDR3 spans 13 amino acids. CDR3 coding DNA: TGCAGCGTCGGGACTAGCGGGGCCTACGAGCAGTACTTC. Translation: CSVGTSGAYEQYF.

The J gene is TRBJ2-3, the V gene TRBV7-2; 7 bases align to TRBD2. Unmatched junction bases numbered 7, after V lost 4 bases and J lost 0 bases. The germline V gene has CDR1 SGHTA and CDR2 FQGNSA. This CDR3 is built from 16 residues. As DNA, the CDR3 is TGTGCCAGCAGCTCATTTCCTAGCGGAAGCACAGATACGCAGTATTTT. Amino acids: CASSSFPSGSTDTQYF.

CDR3 nucleotide sequence: TGTGCCAGCAGTGGATTAGCAAGACAGGCAACCTACGAGCAGTACTTC. It specifies CASSGLARQATYEQYF. The chain carries TRBV2 and TRBJ2-7; a weak D match, TRBD1 (6 bases). Between the trimmed V and J ends, which lost 4 bases and 2 bases, there was a span of 18 bases. Germline CDR1 is SNHLY and CDR2 is FYNNEI. The CDR3 runs to 16 residues. Combining the CDR3 with reference TRBV2 and TRBJ2-7 gives the whole variable domain EPEVTQTPSHQVTQMGQEVILRCVPISNHLYFYWYRQILGQKVEFLVSFYNNEISEKSEIFDDQFSVERPDGSNFTLKIRSTKLEDSAMYFCASSGLARQATYEQYFGPGTRLTVT.

This chain connects TRBV28 to TRBJ2-1; 9 bases agree with TRBD1. The CDR3 covers 19 residues. Per the germline V gene, CDR1 is MDHEN and CDR2 is SYDVKM. Trimming removed 7 bases from V and 0 bases from J; junction bases left unmatched: 16. Here the CDR3 DNA reads TGTGCCAGCACCGTTTGGGGAGAGGGGACAGGGTACTCCTACAATGAGCAGTTCTTC. This encodes CASTVWGEGTGYSYNEQFF. The variable domain in full, completed from reference TRBV28 and TRBJ2-1, reads DVKVTQSSRYLVKRTGEKVFLECVQDMDHENMFWYRQDPGLGLRLIYFSYDVKMKEKGDIPEGYSVSREKKERFSLILESASTNQTSMYLCASTVWGEGTGYSYNEQFFGPGTRLTVL.

This rearrangement joins TRBV15 to TRBJ2-2; 8 nucleotides agree with TRBD2. The ends lost 7 bases at V and 0 bases at J; junction bases unmatched: 1. Germline V gives CDR1 LNHNV, CDR2 YYDKDF (reference sequence). This CDR3 is built from 14 residues. The CDR3 here is CATNGGANTGELFF. The CDR3 DNA sequence: TGTGCCACCAACGGGGGGGCGAACACCGGGGAGCTGTTTTTT.

This clone occurred once. V gene TRBV28 combines with J gene TRBJ2-7, with D perhaps TRBD2 (5 bases). Germline CDR1 and CDR2: MDHEN and SYDVKM. Trimming removed 7 bases from V and 4 bases from J, with 11 bases in between. This CDR3 has 12 amino acids. The CDR3 loop is CASMLGGYEQYF. The CDR3 DNA is TGTGCCAGCATGTTAGGAGGATACGAGCAGTACTTC.

This chain connects TRBV28 to TRBJ2-2; no definite D call. V was cut by 7 bases and J by 1 base, with 16 bases left in between. Germline CDR1 and CDR2: MDHEN and SYDVKM. The CDR3 is 16 amino acids. CDR3 amino acids: CASTTWSVGNTGELFF. The CDR3 DNA reads TGTGCCAGCACCACGTGGAGTGTTGGGAACACCGGGGAGCTGTTTTTT.

The gene calls are TRBV29-1 and TRBJ2-3, with unresolved D. The germline V and J ends were trimmed by 7 bases and 2 bases, with 10 bases remaining between them. The germline gives CDR1 SQVTM, CDR2 ANQGSEA. There are 12 residues in the CDR3. CDR3 in amino acids: CSAGHLTDTQYF. The CDR3 DNA reads TGCAGCGCCGGTCACCTCACAGATACGCAGTATTTT.

The rearrangement links TRBV5-1 to TRBJ1-2; 9 bases match TRBD1. Per the germline V gene, CDR1 is SGHRS and CDR2 is YFSETQ. The CDR3 contains 15 residues. Trimming at V came to 4 bases and at J to 1 base, leaving 5 bases not matched to a gene. CDR3 loop: CASSPGQGINYGYTF. As DNA, the CDR3 is TGCGCCAGCAGCCCCGGACAGGGGATTAACTATGGCTACACCTTC.

This clone showed up just a few times. The chain is built from TRBV30 and TRBJ2-4; 10 bases agree with TRBD2. CDR1 and CDR2 from the germline V gene are GTSNPN and SVGIG (reference sequence). V lost 0 bases and J lost 5; bases outside the gene matches: 25. The CDR3 loop spans 22 amino acids. The CDR3 coding sequence is TGTGCCTGGAGTGTACATCTTGGGTCTAGCGGGAGAGGAATTAAAGGGGAAAACATTCAGTACTTC. As protein: CAWSVHLGSSGRGIKGENIQYF. Drawing the rest from reference TRBV30 and TRBJ2-4, the complete variable domain is SQTIHQWPATLVQPVGSPLSLECTVEGTSNPNLYWYRQAAGRGLQLLFYSVGIGQISSEVPQNLSASRPQDRQFILSSKKLLLSDSGFYLCAWSVHLGSSGRGIKGENIQYFGAGTRLSVL.

This chain joins TRBV29-1 and TRBJ2-7, with D maybe TRBD1 (7 bases). Trimming left V 6 bases short and J 2 bases short, with 17 bases between. The germline gives CDR1 SQVTM, CDR2 ANQGSEA. The CDR3 is made up of 14 amino acids. For the CDR3, the DNA is TGCAGCGTGCAACAGGGGAGGTTCCCCTACGAGCAGTACTTC. Translation: CSVQQGRFPYEQYF.

The chain has TRBV6-5 and TRBJ2-1; D call uncertain. Germline CDR1 reads MNHEY; CDR2 reads SVGAGI. Trimming cost V 2 bases and J 2 bases, with 10 bases left between them. The CDR3 spans 15 residues. The CDR3 coding sequence is TGTGCCAGCAGTTACACACAAACAGCCTACAATGAGCAGTTCTTC. Translation: CASSYTQTAYNEQFF.

V usage is TRBV19 and J usage is TRBJ1-4, with a possible D match to TRBD1 (6 bases). The CDR3 loop spans 14 amino acids. Trimming cost V 6 bases and J 6 bases, with 14 bases left between them. Germline lookup yields CDR1 LNHDA and CDR2 SQIVND (reference sequence). The CDR3 region is CASRKRGADEKLFF. The CDR3 region has the DNA TGTGCCAGTAGGAAGCGGGGGGCAGATGAAAAACTGTTTTTT.

Only one count was recorded for this clone. V usage is TRBV9 and J usage is TRBJ2-7, with D tentatively TRBD2 (5 bases). The length of the CDR3 is 13 residues. The germline CDR1 and CDR2 sequences are SGDLS and YYNGEE. V was pared by 0 bases and J by 7 bases, with 11 bases between. The DNA for the CDR3 is TGTGCCAGCAGCGTAGATCCCGGGAAGGAGCAGTACTTC. It yields the protein CASSVDPGKEQYF.

CDR3 region: CSLTRLVPDTQYF. DNA of the CDR3: TGCAGCCTAACCCGACTAGTACCAGATACGCAGTATTTT. This chain uses TRBV29-1 with TRBJ2-3; weak D call: TRBD2 (6 bases). Germline CDR1 SQVTM, CDR2 ANQGSEA. V dropped 8 bases and J dropped 4 bases, with 16 bases sitting between them. The CDR3 spans 13 residues.

The chain joins TRBV7-2 to TRBJ1-1; perhaps TRBD1 as D (6 bases). The CDR3 consists of 15 residues. Trimming stripped 1 base from V and 4 bases from J, with 13 bases between. Germline V gene lookup returns CDR1 SGHTA and CDR2 FQGNSA. This chain's CDR3 is CASSLEGLRGTEAFF. The CDR3 region has the DNA TGTGCCAGCAGCTTAGAGGGGCTCAGGGGCACTGAAGCTTTCTTT.

Notes on this clone: Relative to the germline gene, one junction end is altered; a read error may explain this. CDR3 in DNA: TGTTCCAGCAGTTTTACCGGGACAGATAATGAAAAACTGTTTTTT. The encoded protein is CSSSFTGTDNEKLFF. The genes are TRBV7-9 and TRBJ1-4, with 7 bases fitting TRBD1. The length of the CDR3 is 15 residues. CDR1 and CDR2 from the germline V gene are SEHNR and FQNEAQ (reference sequence).

This clone was counted only a few times. The genes are TRBV30 and TRBJ2-3, with TRBD1 as a possible D gene (6 bases). V was cut by 5 bases and J by 2 bases, with 14 bases left in between. Germline assignment: CDR1 GTSNPN and CDR2 SVGIG (reference sequence). There are 14 residues in the CDR3. The CDR3 spells CAWGSDRYTDTQYF. Here the CDR3 DNA reads TGTGCCTGGGGTTCTGACAGGTACACAGATACGCAGTATTTT.

This clone appeared a single time. The chain recombines TRBV7-2 with TRBJ2-3; TRBD1 agrees at 10 bases. Losses at the gene ends were 5 bases for V and 5 bases for J; bases not matched to a gene: 10. The V gene's germline CDR1 is SGHTA and CDR2 FQGNSA. This CDR3 is built from 16 residues. CDR3 nucleotides: TGTGCCAGCAGCCCTCGGGACAGGGGATTGGAAGATACGCAGTATTTT. Residues: CASSPRDRGLEDTQYF.

V usage is TRBV30 and J usage is TRBJ2-1; 7 positions agree with TRBD2. CDR1 GTSNPN and CDR2 SVGIG come from the germline V gene (reference sequence). The junction had 5 bases not matched to a gene; V was cut back by 3 bases and J by 6 bases. CDR3 size: 13 residues. CDR3 in DNA: TGTGCCTGGAGGGCGGGAGTAGGCAATGAGCAGTTCTTC. It is translated as CAWRAGVGNEQFF.

V is TRBV4-1 and J is TRBJ2-7; no firm D call. From germline, CDR1 is MGHRA and CDR2 YSYEKL. CDR3 length: 16 amino acids. Between the trimmed V and J ends, which lost 0 bases and 0 bases, there was a span of 12 bases. DNA for the CDR3: TGCGCCAGCAGCCAAGATACCCTCGGTTTCTCCTACGAGCAGTACTTC. This encodes CASSQDTLGFSYEQYF.

The CDR3 sequence: CASRNPYFRLAGHTDTQYF. The CDR3 region has the DNA TGTGCCAGCAGGAACCCCTATTTTCGACTAGCGGGACACACAGATACGCAGTATTTT. The chain combines TRBV2 with TRBJ2-3; 11 bases fit TRBD2. Trimming at V came to 6 bases and at J to 2 bases, leaving 16 bases not matched to a gene. Germline loops: CDR1 SNHLY, CDR2 FYNNEI. The CDR3 has 19 residues.

V gene TRBV6-5 combines with J gene TRBJ1-6; D is ambiguous. V was trimmed by 3 bases and J by 6 bases, leaving 12 bases between them. Germline CDR1 reads MNHEY; CDR2 reads SVGAGI. The CDR3 has 15 amino acids. As DNA, the CDR3 is TGTGCCAGCAGTTATAATCGTCCCCTTAATTCACCCCTCCACTTT. This codes for CASSYNRPLNSPLHF.